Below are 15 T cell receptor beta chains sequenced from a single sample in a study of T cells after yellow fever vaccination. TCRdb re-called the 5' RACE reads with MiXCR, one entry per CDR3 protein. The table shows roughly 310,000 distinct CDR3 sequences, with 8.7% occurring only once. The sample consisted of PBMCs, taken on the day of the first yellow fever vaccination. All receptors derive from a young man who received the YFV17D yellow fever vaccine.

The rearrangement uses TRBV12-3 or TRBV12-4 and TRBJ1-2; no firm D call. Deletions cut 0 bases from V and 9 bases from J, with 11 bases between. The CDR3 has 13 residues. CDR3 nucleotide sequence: TGTGCCAGCAGTTTAGCCCTTACATTAAGCTACACCTTC. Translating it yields CASSLALTLSYTF.

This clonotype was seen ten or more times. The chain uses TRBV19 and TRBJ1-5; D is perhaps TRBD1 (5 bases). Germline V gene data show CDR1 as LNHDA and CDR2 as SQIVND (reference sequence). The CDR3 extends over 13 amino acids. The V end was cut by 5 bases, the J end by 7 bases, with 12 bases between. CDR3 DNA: TGTGCCAGTAGTTGGGGGGGTGAACAGCCCCAGCATTTT. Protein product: CASSWGGEQPQHF.

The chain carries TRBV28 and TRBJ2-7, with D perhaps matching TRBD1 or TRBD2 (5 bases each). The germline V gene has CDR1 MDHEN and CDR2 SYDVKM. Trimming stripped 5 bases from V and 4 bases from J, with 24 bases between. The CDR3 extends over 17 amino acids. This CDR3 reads CASSPLRGARPGYEQYF. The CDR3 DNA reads TGTGCCAGCAGTCCCCTCAGAGGGGCTCGGCCCGGGTACGAGCAGTACTTC.

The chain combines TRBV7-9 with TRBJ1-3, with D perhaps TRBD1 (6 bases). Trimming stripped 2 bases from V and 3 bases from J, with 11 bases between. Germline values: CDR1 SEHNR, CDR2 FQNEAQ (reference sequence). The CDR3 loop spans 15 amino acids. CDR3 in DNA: TGTGCCAGCAGCTTAACCAGGGGTGGTGGAAACACCATATATTTT. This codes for CASSLTRGGGNTIYF.

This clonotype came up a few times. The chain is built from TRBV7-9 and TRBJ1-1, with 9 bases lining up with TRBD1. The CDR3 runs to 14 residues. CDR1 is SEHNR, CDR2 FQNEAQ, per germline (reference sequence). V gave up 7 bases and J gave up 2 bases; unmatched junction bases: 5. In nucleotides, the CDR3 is TGTGCCAGCACCCACAGGGGGCAAAACACTGAAGCTTTCTTT. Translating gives CASTHRGQNTEAFF. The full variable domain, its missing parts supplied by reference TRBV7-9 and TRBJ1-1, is DTGVSQNPRHKITKRGQNVTFRCDPISEHNRLYWYRQTLGQGPEFLTYFQNEAQLEKSRLLSDRFSAERPKGSFSTLEIQRTEQGDSAMYLCASTHRGQNTEAFFGQGTRLTVV.

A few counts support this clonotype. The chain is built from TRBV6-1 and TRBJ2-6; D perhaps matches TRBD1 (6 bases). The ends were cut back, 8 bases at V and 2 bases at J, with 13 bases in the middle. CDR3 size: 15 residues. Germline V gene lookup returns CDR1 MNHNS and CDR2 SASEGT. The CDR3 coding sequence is TGTGCCAGCCAAGAATACAGGGCTGGGGCCAACGTCCTGACTTTC. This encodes CASQEYRAGANVLTF.

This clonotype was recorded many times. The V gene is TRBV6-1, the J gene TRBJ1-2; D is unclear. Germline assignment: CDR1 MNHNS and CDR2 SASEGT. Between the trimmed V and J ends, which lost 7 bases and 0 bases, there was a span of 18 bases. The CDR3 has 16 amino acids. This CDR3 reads CASTPRWQPANYGYTF. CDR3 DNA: TGTGCCAGCACCCCCCGTTGGCAGCCTGCTAACTATGGCTACACCTTC.

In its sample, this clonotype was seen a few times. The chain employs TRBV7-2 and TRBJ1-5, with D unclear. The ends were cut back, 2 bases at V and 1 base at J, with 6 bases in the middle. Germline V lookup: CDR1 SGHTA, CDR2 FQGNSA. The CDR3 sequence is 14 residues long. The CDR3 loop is CASSLPGSNQPQHF. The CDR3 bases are TGTGCCAGCAGCTTACCGGGGAGCAATCAGCCCCAGCATTTT.

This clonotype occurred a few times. CDR3 in DNA: TGTGCCAGCAGCTCAGGACGAACAACCGAGCAGTACTTC. Amino acid sequence: CASSSGRTTEQYF. The chain couples TRBV7-2 to TRBJ2-7; D not resolved. CDR1 SGHTA and CDR2 FQGNSA come from the germline V gene. The CDR3 covers 13 residues. The ends were cut back, 4 bases at V and 6 bases at J, with 13 bases in the middle.

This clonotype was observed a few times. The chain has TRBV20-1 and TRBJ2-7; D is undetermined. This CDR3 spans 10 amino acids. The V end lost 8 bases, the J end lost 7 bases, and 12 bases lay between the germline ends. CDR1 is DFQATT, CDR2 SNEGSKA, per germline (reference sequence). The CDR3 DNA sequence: TGCAGTCACAGTAAAGGAGAGCAGTACTTC. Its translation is CSHSKGEQYF.

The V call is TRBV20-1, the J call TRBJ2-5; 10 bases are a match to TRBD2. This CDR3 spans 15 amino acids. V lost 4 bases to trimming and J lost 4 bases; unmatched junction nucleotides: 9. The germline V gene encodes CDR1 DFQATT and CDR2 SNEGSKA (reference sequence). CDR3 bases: TGCAGTGCTACGCCCCCCCAGCGGGGGGGAGAGACCCAGTACTTC. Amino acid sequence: CSATPPQRGGETQYF.

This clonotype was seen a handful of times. CDR3 nucleotides: TGCAGTGCTAGAGAGGTTGGACTAACGGGGGAGACCCAGTACTTC. This sequence encodes CSAREVGLTGETQYF. The chain carries TRBV20-1 and TRBJ2-5, with D tentatively TRBD2 (6 bases). Germline CDR1 DFQATT, CDR2 SNEGSKA (reference sequence). The CDR3 runs to 15 residues. With 0 bases removed from V and 5 bases from J, the gap between germline ends came to 16 bases.

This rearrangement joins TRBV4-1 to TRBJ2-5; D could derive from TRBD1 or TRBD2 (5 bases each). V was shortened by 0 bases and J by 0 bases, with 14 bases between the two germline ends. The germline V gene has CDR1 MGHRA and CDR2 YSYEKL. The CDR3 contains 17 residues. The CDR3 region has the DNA TGCGCCAGCAGCCAAGACTTTGAGGGGTCATACCAAGAGACCCAGTACTTC. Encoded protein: CASSQDFEGSYQETQYF.

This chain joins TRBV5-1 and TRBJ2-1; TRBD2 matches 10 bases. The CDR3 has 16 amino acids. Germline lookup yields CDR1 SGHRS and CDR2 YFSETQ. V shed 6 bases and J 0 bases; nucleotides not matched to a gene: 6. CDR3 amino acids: CASTDLAGDSYNEQFF. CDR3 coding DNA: TGCGCCAGCACCGATCTAGCGGGGGACTCCTACAATGAGCAGTTCTTC.

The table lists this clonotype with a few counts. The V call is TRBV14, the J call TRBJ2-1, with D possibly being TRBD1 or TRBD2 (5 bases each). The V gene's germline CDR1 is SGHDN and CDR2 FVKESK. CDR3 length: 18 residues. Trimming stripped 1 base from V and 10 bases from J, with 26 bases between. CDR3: CASSQVSVGTGYVVEQFF. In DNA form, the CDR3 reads TGTGCCAGCAGCCAAGTTAGCGTCGGGACCGGCTATGTTGTGGAGCAGTTCTTC.